This TCR beta chain was obtained from a study of blood T cell repertoires in COVID-19. The germline V gene has CDR1 SGHDN and CDR2 FVKESK. The CDR3 totals 14 residues. With 3 bases removed from V and 4 bases from J, the gap between germline ends came to 12 bases. This table comes from immunoSEQ multiplex PCR, and its TCRdb copy is limited to in-frame clones, with some not included. The table has about 250,000 clones, about 80% seen once. The TCR originated in a man older than 75 with acute or convalescent COVID-19. V usage is TRBV14 and J usage is TRBJ1-1; D unresolved. The specimen sequenced was peripheral blood. The CDR3, as DNA: TGTGCCAGCAGCCACATGGGAGCGGGCACTGAAGCTTTCTTT. Its translation: CASSHMGAGTEAFF. Using reference TRBV14 and TRBJ1-1 for the parts outside the CDR3, the full variable domain is EAGVTQFPSHSVIEKGQTVTLRCDPISGHDNLYWYRRVMGKEIKFLLHFVKESKQDESGMPNNRFLAERTGGTYSTLKVQPAELEDSGVYFCASSHMGAGTEAFFGQGTRLTVV.